The 19 T cell receptor beta chains presented below share a single source sample, sequenced in a study of cytomegalovirus exposure and HLA in healthy donors. PCR involved 60 Vbeta and 13 Jbeta primers. Generated by immunoSEQ multiplex PCR, the TCRdb table keeps only in-frame clones and is missing some. The table shows 110,000 or so clones, with 74% occurring only once. Sequencing was performed on PBMCs. The receptors were sampled from a woman between 40 and 50 years old in good health and CMV-seropositive.

The V gene is TRBV5-1, the J gene TRBJ2-2; D is perhaps TRBD2 (6 bases). Trimming pared 4 bases from V and 1 base from J, leaving 8 bases between. CDR1 and CDR2 (germline): SGHRS, YFSETQ. This CDR3 comprises 14 residues. CDR3 sequence reads: CASSDSGNTGELFF. CDR3 nucleotide sequence: TGCGCCAGCAGCGATAGCGGGAACACCGGGGAGCTGTTTTTT.

V usage is TRBV6-4 and J usage is TRBJ1-5, with 7 nucleotides matching TRBD1. The CDR3 extends over 14 amino acids. The V segment lost 4 bases and the J segment 2 bases; nucleotides outside the gene matches: 2. Germline V lookup: CDR1 MRHNA, CDR2 SNTAGT. CDR3 loop: CASSGQGGNQPQHF. In DNA, the CDR3 is TGTGCCAGCAGTGGGCAGGGGGGCAATCAGCCCCAGCATTTT.

The V and J genes are TRBV14 and TRBJ2-7; TRBD2 matches 14 bases. The germline V gene has CDR1 SGHDN and CDR2 FVKESK. The CDR3 runs 22 residues. V shed 0 bases and J 0 bases; nucleotides not matched to a gene: 16. CDR3 in DNA: TGTGCCAGCAGCCAAGAGTGGGGCCCCAGACTAGCGGGAGGGCCCAGCTCCTACGAGCAGTACTTC. Translation: CASSQEWGPRLAGGPSSYEQYF.

This clone was found once. This chain joins TRBV7-9 and TRBJ2-1, with 7 bases identical to TRBD1. There are 16 residues in the CDR3. The V gene end was trimmed by 5 bases and the J gene end by 6 bases; junction bases not matched to a gene: 13. Germline assignment: CDR1 SEHNR and CDR2 FQNEAQ (reference sequence). CDR3 amino acids: CASSGGQEAWGNEQFF. CDR3 DNA: TGTGCCAGCAGCGGAGGACAGGAGGCCTGGGGCAATGAGCAGTTCTTC.

The chain is built from TRBV19 and TRBJ2-5; 12 bases agree with TRBD2. The germline CDR1 and CDR2 sequences are LNHDA and SQIVND (reference sequence). Unmatched junction bases numbered 8, after V lost 4 bases and J lost 5 bases. This CDR3 region has 16 residues. CDR3 region: CASSTPRLAGVETQYF. Written as DNA, the CDR3 is TGTGCCAGTAGTACCCCTCGACTAGCGGGGGTGGAGACCCAGTACTTC.

The chain has TRBV5-5 and TRBJ2-5; no clear D gene. V lost 2 bases to trimming and J lost 2 bases, with 4 bases between them. Germline CDR1 reads SGHKS; CDR2 reads YYEKEE (reference sequence). CDR3 size: 12 residues. Here the CDR3 DNA reads TGTGCCAGCAGCTTCCAACAAGAGACCCAGTACTTC. The encoded protein is CASSFQQETQYF.

This clone was picked up a small number of times. The rearrangement links TRBV6-6 to TRBJ1-5; 7 bases line up with TRBD1. This CDR3 contains 14 residues. Germline V CDR1 and CDR2: MNHNY, SVGAGI (reference sequence). Trimming removed 1 base from V and 7 bases from J; junction bases left unmatched: 4. The CDR3: CASSYLTGSQPQHF. For the CDR3, the DNA is TGTGCCAGCAGTTACTTGACAGGGTCCCAGCCCCAGCATTTT.

J is TRBJ2-1 and V is TRBV9; 11 bases align to TRBD2. There are 14 residues in the CDR3. Germline assignment: CDR1 SGDLS and CDR2 YYNGEE. Trimming took 4 bases from V and 8 from J; bases not matched to a gene: 5. The DNA for the CDR3 is TGTGCCAGCAGCAGTACTAGCGGGAGTGATGAGCAGTTCTTC. It yields the protein CASSSTSGSDEQFF.

A word on this clone: One end of the junction does not line up with germline, which may come from a read error. This chain links TRBV6-1 with TRBJ2-7, with TRBD2 matching over 7 bases. The V gene's germline CDR1 is MNHNS and CDR2 SASEGT. The CDR3 spans 16 residues. The CDR3: CASSDRVLAGALRGPF. DNA of the CDR3: TGTGCCAGCAGTGATCGGGTGTTGGCGGGAGCTTTACGGGGACCATTC.

The chain uses TRBV6-1 and TRBJ2-4; D is uncertain. This CDR3 spans 14 amino acids. Germline V CDR1 and CDR2: MNHNS, SASEGT. The V end lost 4 bases, the J end lost 4 bases, and 11 bases lay between the germline ends. CDR3: CASSGSSPKNIQYF. In nucleotides, the CDR3 is TGTGCCAGCAGTGGCTCAAGCCCGAAAAACATTCAGTACTTC.

This clone has just a few counts. V gene TRBV7-8 combines with J gene TRBJ1-2; no clear D gene. CDR3 length: 13 residues. Deletions cut 1 base from V and 6 bases from J, with 9 bases between. Per germline, CDR1 SGHVS and CDR2 FQNEAQ. CDR3 DNA: TGTGCCAGCAGCTTAGTAGTTGCCCATGGCTACACCTTC. Amino acids: CASSLVVAHGYTF.

V is TRBV30 and J is TRBJ1-6, with 7 bases lining up with TRBD1. This CDR3 comprises 18 residues. Unmatched junction bases numbered 19, after V lost 3 bases and J lost 8 bases. Germline V CDR1 and CDR2: GTSNPN, SVGIG (reference sequence). CDR3: CAWSLSRDSIRPYSPLHF. The CDR3 region has the DNA TGTGCCTGGAGCCTGTCCCGGGACAGCATTAGACCTTATTCACCCCTCCACTTT.

The chain employs TRBV9 and TRBJ1-6; D remains ambiguous. Per the germline V gene, CDR1 is SGDLS and CDR2 is YYNGEE. The CDR3 contains 14 residues. Trimming took 7 bases from V and 5 from J, leaving 13 bases between them. Written as DNA, the CDR3 is TGTGCCAGCGGTTCCGGGGTTCATAATTCACCCCTCCACTTT. Translation gives CASGSGVHNSPLHF.

In this sample, this clone turned up a few times. The J gene is TRBJ2-3, the V gene TRBV11-3; D possibly corresponds to TRBD2 (7 bases). V was shortened by 2 bases and J by 2 bases, with 20 bases between the two germline ends. The CDR3 contains 18 residues. From germline, CDR1 is SGHNT and CDR2 YENEEA. In DNA, the CDR3 is TGTGCCAGCAGCTTAAAGGGGGGCCTAGCGGTCTACACAGATACGCAGTATTTT. Protein product: CASSLKGGLAVYTDTQYF.

This clone was seen more than once but under ten times. V gene TRBV5-6 combines with J gene TRBJ2-1; TRBD1 is a possible D gene (6 bases). CDR3 length: 15 residues. Trimming shortened V by 4 bases and J by 7 bases, and 18 bases separated the two germline ends. Germline values: CDR1 SGHDT, CDR2 YYEEEE. The CDR3 region is CASSQIVTGENEQFF. CDR3 nucleotide sequence: TGTGCCAGCAGCCAAATTGTGACAGGAGAGAATGAGCAGTTCTTC.

The gene calls are TRBV19 and TRBJ2-7; D is perhaps TRBD1 (5 bases). V was clipped by 2 bases and J by 4 bases, with 6 bases between them. The CDR3 is made up of 12 amino acids. Germline V lookup: CDR1 LNHDA, CDR2 SQIVND (reference sequence). CDR3 in amino acids: CASSIQGYEQYF. The CDR3 region has the DNA TGTGCCAGTAGTATACAGGGTTACGAGCAGTACTTC.

A single count supports this clone. The rearrangement links TRBV20-1 to TRBJ1-2, with TRBD1 matching 11 bases. This CDR3 has 11 residues. The V gene end was trimmed by 5 bases and the J gene end by 7 bases; junction bases not matched to a gene: 0. Germline V gene lookup returns CDR1 DFQATT and CDR2 SNEGSKA (reference sequence). This CDR3 reads CSAGTGGGYTF. CDR3 DNA sequence: TGCAGTGCTGGGACAGGGGGTGGCTACACCTTC.

The V gene is TRBV30, the J gene TRBJ2-7; TRBD1 might be the D (5 bases). Germline V gene lookup returns CDR1 GTSNPN and CDR2 SVGIG (reference sequence). Trimming took 5 bases from V and 1 from J, leaving 15 bases between them. This CDR3 spans 14 amino acids. As DNA, the CDR3 is TGTGCCTGGGGGCTGCAGGGTTGGTCCTACGAGCAGTACTTC. Its translation is CAWGLQGWSYEQYF.

The chain is built from TRBV9 and TRBJ1-4, with 8 nucleotides matching TRBD1. Germline V CDR1 and CDR2: SGDLS, YYNGEE. The V and J ends lost 4 bases and 9 bases, in that order; junction bases with no gene match: 17. There are 17 residues in the CDR3. The CDR3 nucleotides are TGTGCCAGCAGCCCAAAAGGTTGGGAGACAGGGGTCCAAAAACTGTTTTTT. Amino acids: CASSPKGWETGVQKLFF.